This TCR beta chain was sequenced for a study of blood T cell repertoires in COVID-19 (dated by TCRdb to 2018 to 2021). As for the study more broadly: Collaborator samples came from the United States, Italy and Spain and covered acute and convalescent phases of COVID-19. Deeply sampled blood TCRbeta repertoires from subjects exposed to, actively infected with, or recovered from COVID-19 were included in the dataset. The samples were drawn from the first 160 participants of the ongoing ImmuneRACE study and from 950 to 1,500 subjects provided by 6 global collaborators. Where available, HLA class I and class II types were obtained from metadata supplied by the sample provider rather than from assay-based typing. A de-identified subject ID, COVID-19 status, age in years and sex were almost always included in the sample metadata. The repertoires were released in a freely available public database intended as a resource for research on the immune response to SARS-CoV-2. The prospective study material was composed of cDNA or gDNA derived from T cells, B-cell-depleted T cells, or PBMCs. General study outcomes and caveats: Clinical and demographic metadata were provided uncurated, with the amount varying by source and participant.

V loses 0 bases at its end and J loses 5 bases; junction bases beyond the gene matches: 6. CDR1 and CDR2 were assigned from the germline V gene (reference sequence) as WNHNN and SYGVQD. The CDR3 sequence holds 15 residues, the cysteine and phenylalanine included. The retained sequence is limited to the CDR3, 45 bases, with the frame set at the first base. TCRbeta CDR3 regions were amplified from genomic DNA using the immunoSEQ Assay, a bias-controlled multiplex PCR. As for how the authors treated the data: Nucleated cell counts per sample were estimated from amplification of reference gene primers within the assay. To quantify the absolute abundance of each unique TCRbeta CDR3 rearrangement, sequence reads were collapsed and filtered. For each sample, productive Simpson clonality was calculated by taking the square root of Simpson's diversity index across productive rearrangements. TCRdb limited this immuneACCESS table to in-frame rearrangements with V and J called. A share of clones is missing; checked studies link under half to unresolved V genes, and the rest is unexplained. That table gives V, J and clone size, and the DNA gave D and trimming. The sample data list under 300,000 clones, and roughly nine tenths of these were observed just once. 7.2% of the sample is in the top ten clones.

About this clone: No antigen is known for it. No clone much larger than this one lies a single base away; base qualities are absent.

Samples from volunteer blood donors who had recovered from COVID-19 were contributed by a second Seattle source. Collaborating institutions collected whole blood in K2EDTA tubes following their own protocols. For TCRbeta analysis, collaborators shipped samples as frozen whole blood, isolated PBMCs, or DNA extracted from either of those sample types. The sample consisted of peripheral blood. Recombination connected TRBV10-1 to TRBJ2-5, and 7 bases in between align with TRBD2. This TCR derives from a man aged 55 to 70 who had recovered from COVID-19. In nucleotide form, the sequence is TGCGCCAGCAGTGAGTCGCAGCGGGGAGGCGAGACCCAGTACTTC. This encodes CASSESQRGGETQYF.